Reported below is one T cell receptor (beta chain). Germline-derived CDR1 and CDR2 are SQVTM and ANQGSEA. The CDR3 is 12 residues long. V was pared by 6 bases and J by 10 bases, with 18 bases between. TCRdb recomputed calls from the 5' RACE reads with MiXCR, one row per CDR3 protein. The sample contains about 470,000 distinct CDR3 sequences, 18% of which appear only once. This specimen comes from a study of T-cell memory formation after mild COVID-19. Sequenced input: PBMCs or a T cell subset sorted from them (not recorded which). The chain joins TRBV29-1 to TRBJ1-1, with D possibly matching TRBD1 (5 bases). This clonotype was sampled from an adult woman who had mild COVID-19 (a few samples of this study predate the infection). Cell type and time point are not known. CDR3 nucleotides: TGCAGCGTAGACCGGGACCCCGCGGGAGCTTTCTTT. Its protein product is CSVDRDPAGAFF.